This section outlines one T cell receptor beta chain sequence together with its context. What it binds is not known. The data stem from a study of cytotoxic CD8 clonotypes in ibrutinib-treated CLL. Study summary: Responses comprised about 24 partial and 2 complete; at median approximately 68 months, around 14 remained remitted and roughly 12 progressed.

The method was immunoSEQ multiplex PCR; TCRdb's version includes in-frame clones alone and lacks a portion of them. The sample comprises about 15,000 clones, 50% to 55% of which are singletons, and under 40% rests with the top ten. Study results and limitations: At the start, clonality exceeded age-matched healthy donors and followed circulating CD8+ T-cell counts. Under therapy, public clonotypes either contracted or stayed stable, and they were uncommon. Clonality rose at ibrutinib response, held steady in sustained remission, and fell toward baseline at progression.

CDR3 length: 15 residues. V was cut by 4 bases and J by 7 bases, with 17 bases left in between. Per the germline V gene, CDR1 is SEHNR and CDR2 is FQNEAQ (reference sequence). This specimen consisted of PBMCs, obtained at an approximately 23-month disease-progression time point, from a patient treated with ibrutinib. The V gene is TRBV7-9, the J gene TRBJ2-4, with TRBD1 as a possible D gene (6 bases). The TCR was taken from a human donor with chronic lymphocytic leukemia. CDR3 in DNA: TGTGCCAGCAGCTCCACACAGGGCCAGGGGAACATTCAGTACTTC. Its protein product is CASSSTQGQGNIQYF. Full variable domain (remainder filled in from reference TRBV7-9 and TRBJ2-4): DTGVSQNPRHKITKRGQNVTFRCDPISEHNRLYWYRQTLGQGPEFLTYFQNEAQLEKSRLLSDRFSAERPKGSFSTLEIQRTEQGDSAMYLCASSSTQGQGNIQYFGAGTRLSVL.